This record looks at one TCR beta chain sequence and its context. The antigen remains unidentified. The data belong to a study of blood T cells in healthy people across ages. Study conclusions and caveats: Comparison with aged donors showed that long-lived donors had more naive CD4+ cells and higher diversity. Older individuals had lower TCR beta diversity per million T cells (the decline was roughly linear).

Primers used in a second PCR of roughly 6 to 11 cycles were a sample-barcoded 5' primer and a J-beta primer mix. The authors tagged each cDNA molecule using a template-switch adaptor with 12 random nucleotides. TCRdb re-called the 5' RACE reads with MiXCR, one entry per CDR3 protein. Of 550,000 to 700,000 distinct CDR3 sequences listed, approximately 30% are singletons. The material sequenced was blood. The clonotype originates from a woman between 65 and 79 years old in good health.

CDR3 sequence (DNA): TGTGCCAGCAGCCAAGTTCACAGGGGCCCCAGGGAAGCTTTCTTT. Translation: CASSQVHRGPREAFF. The J gene is TRBJ1-1, the V gene TRBV3-1, with 7 positions matching TRBD1. CDR3 length: 15 amino acids. Germline V CDR1 and CDR2: LGHDT, YNNKEL (reference sequence). Trimming at V came to 1 base and at J to 8 bases, leaving 10 bases not matched to a gene.